This T cell receptor beta chain is drawn from a study of T cell repertoires and HLA-DP antigens. The meaning of this label is: CD137+ CD4 T cells sorted after culture with HeLa expressing allogeneic HLA-DP. Stimulation used HeLa cells expressing transduced HLA-DPA1/DPB1, HLA-DM, invariant chain and CD80. HeLa cells expressing allogeneic DPB1 restimulated the approximately 15-day-expanded CD4+ cells for 24 h. After restimulation, CD137+ cells were bead-enriched to average purity about 95%. Here immunoSEQ multiplex PCR was the method, and the copy in TCRdb shows in-frame clones only, minus some. The repertoire holds roughly 820 clones, with 51% as singletons. Germline V gene data show CDR1 as SGHRS and CDR2 as YFSETQ. The V gene end was trimmed by 4 bases and the J gene end by 3 bases; junction bases not matched to a gene: 1. The CDR3 length is 12 residues. Study-wide points: Sorted CD137+ clonality was about 0.4 for both alloantigens, versus about 0.043 pre-culture.

The TCR was taken from a man aged 55 to 70 in good health and CMV-seronegative. The chain recombines TRBV5-1 with TRBJ2-7, with 7 bases lining up with TRBD2. What was sequenced was alloreactive CD137+ CD4+ T cells from cultured PBMCs. The subset denotes: CD137+ CD4+ cells sorted after around 26 h restimulation with the allogeneic HLA-DP-expressing HeLa cells. The DNA of the CDR3 is TGCGCCAGCAGCCCGGGGGGCTACGAGCAGTACTTC. Translated, it gives CASSPGGYEQYF.